This T cell receptor (beta chain) was recovered during a study of regulatory and conventional T cells in RAG deficiency. Study-wide points: Sorted Omenn CD25-high CD127-low cells may not be bona fide Tregs.

V shed 1 base, J shed 5 bases, and the junction held 14 bases outside the gene matches. From germline, CDR1 is SGDLS and CDR2 YYNGEE. CDR3 length: 18 amino acids. Blood CD4+ CD25-high CD127-low regulatory T cells supplied the genomic DNA template. As to this clone: Antigen: not known.

Repertoires were generated with immunoSEQ multiplex PCR, while TCRdb's copy carries only in-frame clones and drops some. The table shows 9,000 to 15,000 clones, with roughly 95% occurring only once. These data also formed part of another study, on regulatory T cells. According to that study: Primers: 52 TRBV forward and 13 TRBJ reverse. Regulatory T cells showed the strongest V-J pair restriction and V/J gene skewing among patient repertoires.

The sequence was collected from a human donor in good health. Sample: CD127- CD25+ CD4+ Tregs sorted from blood. The chain joins TRBV9 to TRBJ1-2, with 10 positions matching TRBD1. This chain's CDR3 is CASSVSTGTGVLWYGYTF. In nucleotides, the CDR3 is TGTGCCAGCAGCGTATCGACCGGGACAGGGGTTCTTTGGTATGGCTACACCTTC. The whole variable domain, filled in from reference TRBV9 and TRBJ1-2, reads DSGVTQTPKHLITATGQRVTLRCSPRSGDLSVYWYQQSLDQGLQFLIQYYNGEERAKGNILERFSAQQFPDLHSELNLSSLELGDSALYFCASSVSTGTGVLWYGYTFGSGTRLTVV.